This T cell receptor beta chain was sequenced during a study of chemoradiotherapy in HPV16-positive cancers (dated by TCRdb to 2021 to 2024). The study in broad terms: Functional T-cell assays on cells from two HPV16-positive patients defined candidate HPV-specific T-cell clones and common TCR motifs. The study asked whether T-cell immunity against the HPV oncoproteins E6 and E7 changes during chemoradiotherapy and whether it affects survival. TCR repertoires from around 80 patients with HPV-related cancers were then used to track the candidate HPV-specific TCRs and motifs. The paper's findings and limits, for the study overall: Only two HPV16-positive patients were used to derive the functional definition of HPV-specific T cells, and the survival association was reported for HPV16-positive patients. Expansion of candidate HPV-specific clones and E7-related TCR motifs was observed in the tumor microenvironment during treatment, whereas no such expansion was observed for non-HPV-specific T cells. Improved recurrence-free survival in HPV16-positive patients was associated with expansion of HPV-responsive T cells during chemoradiotherapy.

CDR1 MDHEN and CDR2 SYDVKM were looked up in the germline V gene. The CDR3 covers 17 residues, taking in both the cysteine and the phenylalanine. Only the CDR3 region is kept as DNA, spanning 51 bases read in frame from base 1. V and J lose 7 bases and 3 bases, and a span of 21 bases separates them. Worth noting for this clone: Its antigen specificity is not known. The record has no base qualities; no much larger clone is one base away.

Library prep was done by the immunoSEQ multiplex PCR assay. Sourced from immuneACCESS, this table was stored by TCRdb with only in-frame sequences that have V and J called. A share of the clones is absent; for the studies checked, an unresolved V gene accounts for under half, and the remainder has no known explanation. Across this sample there are about 7,000 clones, with 75% to 80% seen only once. Jointly, the top ten make up more than 3.5% of the sample. Because repertoires were sampled repeatedly during chemoradiotherapy, clonal expansion in the tumor microenvironment could be followed. The sample here was taken from a patient who underwent chemoradiotherapy. The V gene is TRBV28 and the J gene is TRBJ2-2, with the D assignment possibly TRBD1 or TRBD2, given 6 matching bases for each. This clonotype originated in a human donor with HPV-associated anogenital cancer. The nucleotide sequence is given as TGTGCCAGCAATTTTTGGGGGGCAGTACGGGACACCGGGGAGCTGTTTTTT. Protein translation: CASNFWGAVRDTGELFF.